These 8 T cell receptor beta chains share one sample of origin, sequenced in a study of blood T cells in healthy people across ages. It was with a sample-barcoded 5' primer and a J-beta primer mix that a second PCR of about 6 to 12 cycles was run. TCRdb analysed the 5' RACE reads with MiXCR anew, one entry per CDR3 protein. The sample carries approximately 800,000 distinct CDR3 sequences, 62% recorded once. Sequencing used blood. The receptors were gathered from a man aged 25-45 years in good health.

The V gene is TRBV28, the J gene TRBJ2-7; TRBD1 might be the D (5 bases). V shed 5 bases and J shed 2 bases, with 13 bases lying between them. The germline V gene has CDR1 MDHEN and CDR2 SYDVKM. CDR3 length equals 14 residues. Here the CDR3 reads CASSPPDIAYEQYF. The CDR3 coding sequence is TGTGCCAGCAGTCCCCCGGACATTGCCTACGAGCAGTACTTC.

The genes are TRBV4-2 and TRBJ2-3, with 11 nucleotides matching TRBD2. Germline V CDR1 and CDR2: LGHNA, YNFKEQ. CDR3 length: 18 amino acids. V shed 1 base, J shed 0 bases, and the junction held 6 bases outside the gene matches. The CDR3 bases are TGTGCCAGCAGCCAAGGGGGTCTAGCGGGGGGAAGCACAGATACGCAGTATTTT. Translated, it gives CASSQGGLAGGSTDTQYF.

The gene calls are TRBV9 and TRBJ2-5, with 7 bases identical to TRBD2. Germline CDR1 is SGDLS and CDR2 is YYNGEE. V shed 3 bases and J 3 bases; nucleotides not matched to a gene: 2. This CDR3 is built from 13 residues. CDR3 in DNA: TGTGCCAGCAGCGCGACTAGCAAAGAGACCCAGTACTTC. This codes for CASSATSKETQYF.

This chain links TRBV7-3 with TRBJ2-1; 7 nucleotides agree with TRBD1. Germline CDR1 is SGHTA and CDR2 is FQGTGA. The CDR3 length is 14 residues. The junction had 1 base not matched to a gene; V was cut back by 2 bases and J by 3 bases. This chain's CDR3 is CASSLGTVYNEQFF. CDR3 nucleotides: TGTGCCAGCAGCTTAGGGACAGTCTACAATGAGCAGTTCTTC.

The chain has TRBV20-1 and TRBJ2-7, with TRBD1 matching over 9 bases. The CDR3 loop spans 14 amino acids. Germline V gene sequence: CDR1 DFQATT, CDR2 SNEGSKA (reference sequence). The trim removed 5 bases at V and 1 base at J, leaving 6 bases unmatched. The DNA for the CDR3 is TGCAGTGCTTCGGGACAGGGCAATTCCTACGAGCAGTACTTC. Translating gives CSASGQGNSYEQYF.

CDR3 nucleotides: TGTGCCAGCAGTGGGGAAGGACTGTTTTTT. It is translated as CASSGEGLFF. The chain links TRBV2 to TRBJ1-4, with D unresolved. The CDR3 covers 10 residues. CDR1 is SNHLY, CDR2 FYNNEI, per germline. V gave up 4 bases and J gave up 13 bases, with 7 bases separating them.

The chain uses TRBV14 and TRBJ2-5; D may be TRBD1 (6 bases). Trimming left V 0 bases short and J 5 bases short, with 25 bases between. This CDR3 is 19 amino acids long. Germline V lookup: CDR1 SGHDN, CDR2 FVKESK. This CDR3 is CASSQDELPRTVLSETQYF. CDR3 sequence (DNA): TGTGCCAGCAGCCAAGATGAACTTCCTCGGACAGTCTTGTCGGAGACCCAGTACTTC.

This rearrangement joins TRBV9 to TRBJ2-4; D not resolved. The J call may be wrong; the DNA end is better matched by TRBJ2-7. The germline V gene encodes CDR1 SGDLS and CDR2 YYNGEE. This CDR3 spans 11 amino acids. CDR3 sequence: CASAKGHEQYF. CDR3 bases: TGTGCCAGCGCCAAGGGTCACGAGCAGTACTTC.